This TCR beta chain was observed in a study of cytomegalovirus exposure and HLA in healthy donors. General study points: Among the CMV-associated chains, three were confirmed in vitro as specific for CMV antigens. Many donors carried some public TCRs, although rarity characterized most TCR sequences.

Details on this clone: No antigen is known for it.

Only in-frame clones appear in the TCRdb table, and some are missing; sequencing was by immunoSEQ multiplex PCR. This table holds some 170,000 clones, 89% found once. Sequencing was carried out using PBMCs. The source of this sequence is a man between 18 and 35 years old in good health and CMV-seropositive.

This CDR3 is CASNVSGRSTDTQYF. The CDR3, as DNA: TGCGCCAGCAACGTGTCTGGCCGTAGCACAGATACGCAGTATTTT. The rearrangement uses TRBV10-1 and TRBJ2-3, with unresolved D. Germline V lookup: CDR1 WNHNN, CDR2 SYGVQD (reference sequence). This CDR3 has 15 residues. The V gene lost 7 bases and the J gene lost 0 bases, with 14 bases spanning the gap.